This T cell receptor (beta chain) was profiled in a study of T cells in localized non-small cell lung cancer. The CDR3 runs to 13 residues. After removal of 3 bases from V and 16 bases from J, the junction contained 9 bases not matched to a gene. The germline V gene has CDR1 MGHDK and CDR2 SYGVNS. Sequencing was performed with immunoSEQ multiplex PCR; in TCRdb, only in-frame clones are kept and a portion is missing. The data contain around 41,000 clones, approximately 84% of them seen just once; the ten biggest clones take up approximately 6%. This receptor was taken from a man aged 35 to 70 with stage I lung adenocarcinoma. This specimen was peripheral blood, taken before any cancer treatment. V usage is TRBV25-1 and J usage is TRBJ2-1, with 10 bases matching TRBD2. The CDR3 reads CASSETSGRGEFF. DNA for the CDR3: TGTGCCAGCAGTGAGACGAGCGGGAGGGGGGAATTCTTC.